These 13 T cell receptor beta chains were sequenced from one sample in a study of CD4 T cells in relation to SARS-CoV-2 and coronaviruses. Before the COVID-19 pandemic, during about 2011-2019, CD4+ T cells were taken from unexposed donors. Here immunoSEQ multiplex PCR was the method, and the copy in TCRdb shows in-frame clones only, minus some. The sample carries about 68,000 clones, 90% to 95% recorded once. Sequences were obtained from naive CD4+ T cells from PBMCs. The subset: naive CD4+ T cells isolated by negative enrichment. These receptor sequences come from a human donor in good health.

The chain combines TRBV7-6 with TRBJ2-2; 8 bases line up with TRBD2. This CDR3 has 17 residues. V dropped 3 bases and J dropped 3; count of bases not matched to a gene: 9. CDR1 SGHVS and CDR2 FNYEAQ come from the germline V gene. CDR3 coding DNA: TGTGCCAGCAGCTTGACCCCTCCGACTAGCGACACCGGGGAGCTGTTTTTT. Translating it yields CASSLTPPTSDTGELFF.

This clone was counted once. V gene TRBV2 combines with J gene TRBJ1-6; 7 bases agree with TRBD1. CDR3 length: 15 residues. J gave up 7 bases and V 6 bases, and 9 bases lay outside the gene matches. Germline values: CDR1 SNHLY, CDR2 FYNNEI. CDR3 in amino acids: CASSSDRLLNSPLHF. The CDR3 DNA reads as TGTGCCAGCAGCTCGGACAGGCTGTTGAATTCACCCCTCCACTTT.

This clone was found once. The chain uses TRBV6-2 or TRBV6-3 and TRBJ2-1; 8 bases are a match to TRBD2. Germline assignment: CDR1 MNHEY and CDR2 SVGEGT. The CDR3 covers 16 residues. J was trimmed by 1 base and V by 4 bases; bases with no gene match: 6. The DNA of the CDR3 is TGTGCCAGCAGTTCCGGGGGGGGGTGGTCCTACAATGAGCAGTTCTTC. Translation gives CASSSGGGWSYNEQFF.

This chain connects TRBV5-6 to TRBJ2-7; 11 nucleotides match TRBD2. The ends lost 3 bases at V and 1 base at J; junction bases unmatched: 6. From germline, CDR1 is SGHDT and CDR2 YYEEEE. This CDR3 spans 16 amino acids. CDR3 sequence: CASSYSLAGGSYEQYF. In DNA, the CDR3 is TGTGCCAGCAGCTACAGCCTAGCGGGAGGTTCCTACGAGCAGTACTTC.

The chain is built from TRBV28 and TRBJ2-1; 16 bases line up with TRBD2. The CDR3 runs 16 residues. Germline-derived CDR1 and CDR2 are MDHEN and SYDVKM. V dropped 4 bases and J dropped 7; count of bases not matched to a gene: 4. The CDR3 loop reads CASSSPGLAGGNEQFF. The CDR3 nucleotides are TGTGCCAGCAGTTCACCGGGACTAGCGGGGGGGAATGAGCAGTTCTTC.

CDR3 protein: CASSLGGGEIYNEQFF. The CDR3 region has the DNA TGTGCCAGCAGCTTAGGAGGGGGGGAAATATACAATGAGCAGTTCTTC. The chain combines TRBV7-9 with TRBJ2-1; a weak D match, TRBD2 (7 bases). The CDR3 runs to 16 residues. Germline CDR1 is SEHNR and CDR2 is FQNEAQ (reference sequence). Trimming left V 1 base short and J 4 bases short, with 14 bases between.

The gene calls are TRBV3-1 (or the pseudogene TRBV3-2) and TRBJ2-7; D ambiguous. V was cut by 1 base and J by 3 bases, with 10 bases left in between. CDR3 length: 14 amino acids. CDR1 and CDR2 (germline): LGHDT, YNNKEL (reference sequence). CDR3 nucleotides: TGTGCCAGCAGCCAAGCGATCGGCTTCTACGAGCAGTACTTC. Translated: CASSQAIGFYEQYF.

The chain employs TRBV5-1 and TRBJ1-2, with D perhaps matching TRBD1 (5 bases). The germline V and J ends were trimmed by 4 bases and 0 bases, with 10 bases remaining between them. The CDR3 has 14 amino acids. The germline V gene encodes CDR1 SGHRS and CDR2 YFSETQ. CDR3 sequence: CASSPGGSNYGYTF. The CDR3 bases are TGCGCCAGCAGCCCCGGGGGATCTAACTATGGCTACACCTTC.

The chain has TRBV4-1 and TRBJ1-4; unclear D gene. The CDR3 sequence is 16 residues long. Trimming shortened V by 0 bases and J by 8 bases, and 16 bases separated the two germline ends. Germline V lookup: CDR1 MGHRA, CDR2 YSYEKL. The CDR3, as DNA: TGCGCCAGCAGCCAAGATAGTAGGCTCAGGACGGAAAAACTGTTTTTT. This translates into CASSQDSRLRTEKLFF.

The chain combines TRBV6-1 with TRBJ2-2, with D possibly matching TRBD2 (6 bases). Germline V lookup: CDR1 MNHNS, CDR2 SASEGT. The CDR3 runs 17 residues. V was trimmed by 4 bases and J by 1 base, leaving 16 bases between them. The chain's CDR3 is CASSAPHRGRNTGELFF. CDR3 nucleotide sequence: TGTGCCAGCAGTGCCCCCCATCGGGGGAGGAACACCGGGGAGCTGTTTTTT.

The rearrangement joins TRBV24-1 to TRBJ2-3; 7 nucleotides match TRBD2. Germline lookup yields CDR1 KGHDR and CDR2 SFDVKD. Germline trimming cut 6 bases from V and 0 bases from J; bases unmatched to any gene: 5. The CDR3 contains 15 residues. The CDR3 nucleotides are TGTGCCACCAGTATTAGCGGGTTTAGCACAGATACGCAGTATTTT. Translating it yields CATSISGFSTDTQYF.

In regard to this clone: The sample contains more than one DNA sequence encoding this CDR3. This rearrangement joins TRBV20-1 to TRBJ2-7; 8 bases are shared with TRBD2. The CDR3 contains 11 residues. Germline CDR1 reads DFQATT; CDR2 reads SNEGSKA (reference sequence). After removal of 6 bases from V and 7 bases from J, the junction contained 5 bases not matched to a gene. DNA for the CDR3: TGCAGTGCGCGGGGGGCGGGGGAGCAGTACTTC. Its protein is CSARGAGEQYF.

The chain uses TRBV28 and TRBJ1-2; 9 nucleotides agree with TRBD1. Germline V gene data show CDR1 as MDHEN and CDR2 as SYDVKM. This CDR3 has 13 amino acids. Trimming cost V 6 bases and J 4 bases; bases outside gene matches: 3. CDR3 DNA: TGTGCCAGCAGCGGGACAGGGCCCTATGGCTACACCTTC. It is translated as CASSGTGPYGYTF.